The sequence of this T cell receptor (beta chain) was determined in a study of blood T cell repertoires in COVID-19. Study context: Material from acute and convalescent COVID-19 was sourced from the United States, Italy and Spain.

Participants had their cohort set by participant-reported clinical history. What the recovered Cohort 3 donors had was two negative PCRs, clearance, or symptom resolution. Per the original methods: It was from reference gene primer amplification that nucleated cell counts were estimated. Repertoires were generated with immunoSEQ multiplex PCR, while TCRdb's copy carries only in-frame clones and drops some. From that table come the V and J calls and clone size; the DNA was used to work out D and trimming. The sample includes about 200,000 clones, 85% to 90% of them seen just once. CDR1 and CDR2 from the germline V gene are MNHEY and SMNVEV (reference sequence). Trimming left V 1 base short and J 3 bases short, with 4 bases between. There are 13 residues in the CDR3.

The sequence derives from a man aged 25 to 40 who had recovered from COVID-19. V usage is TRBV27 and J usage is TRBJ1-5; D is ambiguous. Sequenced: PBMCs or T cells enriched from blood (not recorded which). The chain's CDR3 is CASSLLINQPQHF. Written as DNA, the CDR3 is TGTGCCAGCAGTTTATTAATCAATCAGCCCCAGCATTTT.